The rows below give T cell receptor beta chains drawn from one sample of a study of CD8+ T cells in alopecia areata. Repertoires were generated with immunoSEQ multiplex PCR, while TCRdb's copy carries only in-frame clones and drops some. Of over 100,000 clones listed, around 53% are singletons. This specimen was CD8+ T cells sorted from blood, taken at week 24, from a patient treated with tofacitinib. These receptors were taken from a human donor with alopecia areata. The CDR3 runs from the conserved cysteine through the conserved F or W. Fields, in order: D gene, V gene, clone size, J gene, CDR3 DNA, CDR3 protein. A D gene is named only where the DNA matches it firmly. A row's size may be missing; if present it is once, few, many or a size class.

TRBD1	TRBV27	few	TRBJ2-5	TGTGCCAGCAGTCAAAGACAGGGACAAGCGGAGACCCAGTACTTC	CASSQRQGQAETQYF
-	TRBV30	-	TRBJ1-1	TGTGCCTGGAGTATAGAGGACAACACTGAAGCTTTCTTT	CAWSIEDNTEAFF
-	TRBV7-8	few	TRBJ2-3	TGTGCCAGCAGCGCTGGAAATACGCAGTATTTT	CASSAGNTQYF
-	TRBV30	once	TRBJ1-1	TGTGCCTGGTCATTCAGCCCTGGGGCTGAAGCTTTCTTT	CAWSFSPGAEAFF
-	TRBV29-1	-	TRBJ2-7	TGCAGCGTTGAAACGACAGCAGCCTACGAGCAGTACTTC	CSVETTAAYEQYF
TRBD1	TRBV4-1	-	TRBJ2-7	TGCGCCAGCAGCCAGCCGGGACAGAGAGAAGAGTACTTC	CASSQPGQREEYF
-	TRBV9	-	TRBJ2-2	TGTGCCAGCAGCGTACCGGTAGGAATAGACACCGGGGAGCTGTTTTTT	CASSVPVGIDTGELFF
-	TRBV14	few	TRBJ2-3	TGTGCCAGCAGCCAAGTGTCAGGGAGCACAGATACGCAGTATTTT	CASSQVSGSTDTQYF
-	TRBV29-1	-	TRBJ1-2	TGCAGCGTTGAAGACCCAGCTAACTATGGCTACACCTTC	CSVEDPANYGYTF
-	TRBV7-9	-	TRBJ2-3	TGTGCCAGCAGGCAGGGGACAGATACGCAGTATTTT	CASRQGTDTQYF
-	TRBV25-1	-	TRBJ1-2	TGTGCCAGCAGTGGTGAACCGTGGGGACGGCACAACTATGGCTACACCTTC	CASSGEPWGRHNYGYTF
TRBD1	TRBV11-2	-	TRBJ2-3	TGTGCCAGCAGCCCGACGACAGGGGATACGCAGTATTTT	CASSPTTGDTQYF
TRBD2	TRBV7-9	once	TRBJ2-4	TGTGCCAGCAGCTTAGCGTCCACGGGGGGAGCCAAAAACATTCAGTACTTC	CASSLASTGGAKNIQYF
-	TRBV13	-	TRBJ2-1	TGTGCCAGCAGCTCCTACCGGGACAATGCCCTCTTC	CASSSYRDNALF
TRBD2	TRBV27	-	TRBJ2-5	TGTGCCAGCTTCGGGACTAGCGGGCTCCAAGAGACCCAGTACTTC	CASFGTSGLQETQYF
-	TRBV5-4	once	TRBJ1-4	TGTGCCAGCAGCTTGGCGGGAGGAGATGAAAAACTGTTTTTT	CASSLAGGDEKLFF
-	TRBV10-3	-	TRBJ1-4	TGTGCCATCGGAAGTTTCCCGCATGAAAAACTGTTTTTT	CAIGSFPHEKLFF
-	TRBV4-3	-	TRBJ2-5	TGCGCCAGCAGCCAAATTTACGGAGGTCAAGAGACCCAGTACTTC	CASSQIYGGQETQYF
-	TRBV13	few	TRBJ2-7	TGTGCCAGCAGCCGCCGGAGCTCCTACGAGCAGTACTTC	CASSRRSSYEQYF
-	TRBV14	-	TRBJ1-2	TGTGCCAGCAGCCAGGCAAACAGTGTCTATGGCTACACCTTC	CASSQANSVYGYTF
-	TRBV11-2	few	TRBJ2-7	TGTGCCAGCAGCTTAGGGGTCTACGAGCAGTACTTC	CASSLGVYEQYF
-	TRBV6-5	-	TRBJ1-5	TGTGCCAGCAGTTACGGCCCGAATAGCAATCAGCCCCAGCATTTT	CASSYGPNSNQPQHF
TRBD1	TRBV11-2	-	TRBJ2-7	TGTGCCAGCAGCTTCCTCCGGACAGGCATCTCCTACGAGCAGTACTTC	CASSFLRTGISYEQYF
TRBD1	TRBV10-3	-	TRBJ2-6	TGTGCCATCAGTGAGGGGACAGGGGTAACTGGGGCCAACGTCCTGACTTTC	CAISEGTGVTGANVLTF